These 14 T cell receptor beta chains were sequenced from one sample in a study of radiotherapy plus CTLA-4 blockade in lung cancer (dated by TCRdb to 2016 to 2019). Library preparation employed the immunoSEQ multiplex PCR assay. Entries here come from immuneACCESS through TCRdb and include only in-frame sequences with V and J called. Some clones fail to appear in such tables; in the studies checked, an unresolved V gene covers under half of the shortfall, and the cause of the remainder is unknown. This sample has over 60,000 clones in its table, and roughly 84% of those were observed once. About 38% of the sample is held by the ten biggest clonotypes. Source: peripheral blood, taken from a patient treated with radiotherapy plus ipilimumab. The receptors were gathered from a human donor with non-small cell lung cancer that progressed on radiotherapy plus ipilimumab.

V usage is TRBV15 and J usage is TRBJ2-2; perhaps D is TRBD1 or TRBD2 (5 bases each). The CDR3 totals 17 residues. Germline V gene data show CDR1 as LNHNV and CDR2 as YYDKDF (reference sequence). Trimming shortened V by 1 base and J by 5 bases, and 17 bases separated the two germline ends. The CDR3 DNA is TGTGCCACCAGCAGAGCGAACCGGGGTTCAGGGACCGGGGAGCTGTTTTTT. Protein sequence: CATSRANRGSGTGELFF.

The rearrangement joins TRBV11-2 to TRBJ1-5; D uncertain. The CDR3 contains 13 residues. Between the trimmed V and J ends, which lost 3 bases and 6 bases, there was a span of 9 bases. Germline lookup yields CDR1 SGHAT and CDR2 FQNNGV. CDR3 sequence: CASSLGLGQPQHF. The CDR3 DNA is TGTGCCAGCAGCTTGGGGTTGGGTCAGCCCCAGCATTTT.

CDR3 protein: CASSGGTEAFF. In DNA, the CDR3 is TGTGCCAGCTCTGGGGGAACTGAAGCTTTCTTT. The rearrangement uses TRBV27 and TRBJ1-1, with a possible D match to TRBD1 (5 bases). Trimming took 8 bases from V and 5 from J, leaving 9 bases between them. The CDR3 is 11 amino acids. The germline V gene encodes CDR1 MNHEY and CDR2 SMNVEV (reference sequence).

The sample holds one count of this clone. This chain joins TRBV20-1 and TRBJ2-7; D is unresolved. The CDR3 has 11 residues. Between the trimmed V and J ends, which lost 5 bases and 9 bases, there was a span of 14 bases. Germline CDR1 is DFQATT and CDR2 is SNEGSKA (reference sequence). The CDR3 loop reads CSAYPGLVQYF. CDR3 DNA sequence: TGCAGTGCTTATCCCGGATTGGTGCAGTACTTC.

This chain uses TRBV7-9 with TRBJ2-7; D is unresolved. Germline CDR1 reads SEHNR; CDR2 reads FQNEAQ (reference sequence). This CDR3 comprises 12 residues. Trimming stripped 4 bases from V and 2 bases from J, with 6 bases between. The CDR3 nucleotides are TGTGCCAGCAGCTACCACGCCTACGAGCAGTACTTC. This codes for CASSYHAYEQYF.

The rearrangement joins TRBV7-3 to TRBJ2-2; D is ambiguous. The CDR3 has 14 residues. The germline CDR1 and CDR2 sequences are SGHTA and FQGTGA. V shed 5 bases and J shed 0 bases, with 7 bases lying between them. In DNA, the CDR3 is TGTGCCAGCAGCCCTCAGTCGAACACCGGGGAGCTGTTTTTT. Protein sequence: CASSPQSNTGELFF.

The chain carries TRBV7-9 and TRBJ2-7, with TRBD1 matching over 9 bases. The CDR3 is 15 amino acids. The J segment lost 0 bases and the V segment lost 4 bases, leaving 4 bases of the junction unmatched. Germline CDR1 is SEHNR and CDR2 is FQNEAQ (reference sequence). The CDR3 loop is CASSSGTGLSYEQYF. As DNA, the CDR3 is TGTGCCAGCAGCTCCGGGACAGGGCTCTCCTACGAGCAGTACTTC.

The chain is built from TRBV28 and TRBJ2-1; D is possibly TRBD2 (5 bases). Germline V gene data show CDR1 as MDHEN and CDR2 as SYDVKM. V shed 1 base and J shed 2 bases, with 12 bases lying between them. This CDR3 is built from 16 residues. The CDR3 protein is CASSLSMVSAYNEQFF. The CDR3 bases are TGTGCCAGCAGTTTATCGATGGTTAGCGCCTACAATGAGCAGTTCTTC.

The chain links TRBV11-2 to TRBJ2-3; 8 bases match TRBD2. Germline CDR1 and CDR2: SGHAT and FQNNGV. J gave up 5 bases and V 4 bases, and 2 bases lay outside the gene matches. The CDR3 is 13 residues long. The CDR3 DNA follows: TGTGCCAGCAGCTATACTAGCGGAGATACGCAGTATTTT. Its protein product is CASSYTSGDTQYF.

This chain links TRBV28 with TRBJ2-7; TRBD2 agrees at 9 bases. This CDR3 is built from 15 residues. The V and J ends lost 3 bases and 1 base, in that order; junction bases with no gene match: 4. Germline V gene lookup returns CDR1 MDHEN and CDR2 SYDVKM. This chain's CDR3 is CASSFRLAASYEQYF. CDR3 sequence (DNA): TGTGCCAGCAGTTTCCGACTAGCGGCGTCCTACGAGCAGTACTTC.

The gene calls are TRBV28 and TRBJ1-1, with TRBD1 matching over 7 bases. The CDR3 sequence is 16 residues long. Germline V gene sequence: CDR1 MDHEN, CDR2 SYDVKM. Germline trimming cut 6 bases from V and 3 bases from J; bases unmatched to any gene: 13. The CDR3 nucleotides read TGTGCCAGCAGCACCCACCGACAGGGATTGGACACTGAAGCTTTCTTT. As protein: CASSTHRQGLDTEAFF.

V and J are TRBV5-6 and TRBJ2-1; the D gene is possibly TRBD2 (5 bases). V shed 2 bases and J shed 6 bases, with 9 bases lying between them. Germline V lookup: CDR1 SGHDT, CDR2 YYEEEE. The CDR3 consists of 13 residues. As DNA, the CDR3 is TGTGCCAGCAGCTTAGGACTTATCAATGAGCAGTTCTTC. Its translation is CASSLGLINEQFF.

The rearrangement links TRBV19 to TRBJ1-1; tentative D call: TRBD1 (5 bases). Between the trimmed V and J ends, which lost 6 bases and 6 bases, there was a span of 14 bases. Germline CDR1 and CDR2: LNHDA and SQIVND (reference sequence). The CDR3 has 13 residues. In DNA form, the CDR3 reads TGTGCCAGTAGGGGGGGGATAAGCTCTGAAGCTTTCTTT. It encodes CASRGGISSEAFF.

The rearrangement links TRBV9 to TRBJ1-3; D is unclear. Deletions cut 0 bases from V and 8 bases from J, with 18 bases between. CDR1 and CDR2 from the germline V gene are SGDLS and YYNGEE. This CDR3 is 16 amino acids long. CDR3: CASSVEQGYIGDTIYF. For the CDR3, the DNA is TGTGCCAGCAGCGTAGAGCAAGGCTATATAGGAGACACCATATATTTT.